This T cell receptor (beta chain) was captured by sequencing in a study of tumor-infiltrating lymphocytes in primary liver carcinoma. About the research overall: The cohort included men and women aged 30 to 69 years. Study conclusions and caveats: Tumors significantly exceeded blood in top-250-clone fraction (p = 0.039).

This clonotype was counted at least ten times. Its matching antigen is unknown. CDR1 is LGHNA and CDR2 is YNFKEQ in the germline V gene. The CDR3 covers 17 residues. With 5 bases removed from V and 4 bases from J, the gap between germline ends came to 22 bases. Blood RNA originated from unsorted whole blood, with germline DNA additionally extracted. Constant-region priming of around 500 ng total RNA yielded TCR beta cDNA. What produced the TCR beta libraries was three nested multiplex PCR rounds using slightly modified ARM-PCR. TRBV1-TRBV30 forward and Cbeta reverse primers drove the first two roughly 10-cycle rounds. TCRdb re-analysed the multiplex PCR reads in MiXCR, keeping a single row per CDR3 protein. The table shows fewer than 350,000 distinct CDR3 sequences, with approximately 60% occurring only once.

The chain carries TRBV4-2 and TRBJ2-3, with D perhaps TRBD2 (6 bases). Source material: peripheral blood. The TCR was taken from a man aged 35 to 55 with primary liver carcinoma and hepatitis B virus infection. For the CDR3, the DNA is TGTGCCAGCAGCGCACGCACTAGCTCGACTTACGCAGATACGCAGTATTTT. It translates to CASSARTSSTYADTQYF.